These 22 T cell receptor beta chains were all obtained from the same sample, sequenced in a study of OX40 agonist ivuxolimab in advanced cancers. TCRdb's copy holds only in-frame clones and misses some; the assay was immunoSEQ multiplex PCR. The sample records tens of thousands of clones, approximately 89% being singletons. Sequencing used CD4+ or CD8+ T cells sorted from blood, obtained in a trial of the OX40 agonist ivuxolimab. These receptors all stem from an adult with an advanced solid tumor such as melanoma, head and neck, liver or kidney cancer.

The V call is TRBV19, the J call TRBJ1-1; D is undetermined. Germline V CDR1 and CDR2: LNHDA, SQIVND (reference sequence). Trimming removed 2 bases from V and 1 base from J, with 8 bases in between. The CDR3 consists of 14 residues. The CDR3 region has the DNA TGTGCCAGTAGTATACAAGCCGAGAACACTGAAGCTTTCTTT. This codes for CASSIQAENTEAFF.

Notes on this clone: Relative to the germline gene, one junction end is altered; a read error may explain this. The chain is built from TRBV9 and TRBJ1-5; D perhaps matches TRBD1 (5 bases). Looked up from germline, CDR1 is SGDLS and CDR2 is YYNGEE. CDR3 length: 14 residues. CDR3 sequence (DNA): TGTGCCAGCAGCCCGGGGGAGGGCAAACAGCCCCAGCATTTT. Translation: CASSPGEGKQPQHF.

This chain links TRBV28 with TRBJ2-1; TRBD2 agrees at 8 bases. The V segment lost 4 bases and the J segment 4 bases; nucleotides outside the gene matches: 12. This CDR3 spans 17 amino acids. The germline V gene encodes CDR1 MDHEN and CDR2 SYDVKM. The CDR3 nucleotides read TGTGCCAGCAGTTCTGTAGCGGGAAATGCCTTTTACAATGAGCAGTTCTTC. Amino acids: CASSSVAGNAFYNEQFF. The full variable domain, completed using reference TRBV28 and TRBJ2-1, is DVKVTQSSRYLVKRTGEKVFLECVQDMDHENMFWYRQDPGLGLRLIYFSYDVKMKEKGDIPEGYSVSREKKERFSLILESASTNQTSMYLCASSSVAGNAFYNEQFFGPGTRLTVL.

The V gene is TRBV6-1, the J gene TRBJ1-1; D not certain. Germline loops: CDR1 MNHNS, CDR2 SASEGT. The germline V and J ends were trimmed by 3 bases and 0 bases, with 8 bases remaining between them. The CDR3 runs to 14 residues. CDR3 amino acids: CASSDQLVNTEAFF. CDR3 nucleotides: TGTGCCAGCAGTGATCAATTGGTGAACACTGAAGCTTTCTTT.

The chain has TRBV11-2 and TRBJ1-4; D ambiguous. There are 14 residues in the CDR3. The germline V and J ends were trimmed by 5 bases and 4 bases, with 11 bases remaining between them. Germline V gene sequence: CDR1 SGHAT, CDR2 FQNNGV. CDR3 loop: CASSPPDFNEKLFF. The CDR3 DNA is TGTGCCAGCAGCCCCCCCGACTTTAATGAAAAACTGTTTTTT. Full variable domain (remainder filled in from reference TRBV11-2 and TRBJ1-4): EAGVAQSPRYKIIEKRQSVAFWCNPISGHATLYWYQQILGQGPKLLIQFQNNGVVDDSQLPKDRFSAERLKGVDSTLKIQPAKLEDSAVYLCASSPPDFNEKLFFGSGTQLSVL.

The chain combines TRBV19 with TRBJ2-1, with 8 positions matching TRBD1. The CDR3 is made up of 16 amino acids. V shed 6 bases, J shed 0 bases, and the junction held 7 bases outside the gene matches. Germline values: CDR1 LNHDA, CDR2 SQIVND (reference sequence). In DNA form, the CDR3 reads TGTGCCAGTAGACGGGACAGGTTCTCCTCCTACAATGAGCAGTTCTTC. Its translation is CASRRDRFSSYNEQFF.

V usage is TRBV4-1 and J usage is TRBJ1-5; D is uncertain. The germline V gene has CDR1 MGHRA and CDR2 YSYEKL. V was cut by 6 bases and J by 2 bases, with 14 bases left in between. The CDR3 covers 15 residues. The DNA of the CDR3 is TGCGCCAGCAGTCTTGAGACCGGAGGCAATCAGCCCCAGCATTTT. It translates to CASSLETGGNQPQHF.

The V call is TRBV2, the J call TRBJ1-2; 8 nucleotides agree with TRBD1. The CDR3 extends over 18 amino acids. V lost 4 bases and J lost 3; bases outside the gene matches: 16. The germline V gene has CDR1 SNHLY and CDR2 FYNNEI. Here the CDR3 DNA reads TGTGCCAGCAGTGGTAATTCATGGGGGACAGGACGTTACTATGGCTACACCTTC. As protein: CASSGNSWGTGRYYGYTF.

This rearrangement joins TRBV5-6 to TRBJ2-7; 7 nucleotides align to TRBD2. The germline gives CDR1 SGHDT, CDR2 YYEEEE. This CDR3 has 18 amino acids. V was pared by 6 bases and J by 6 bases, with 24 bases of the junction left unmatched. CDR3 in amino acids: CASTPGPASGHTGGEQYF. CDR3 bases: TGTGCCAGCACCCCTGGTCCAGCTAGCGGTCACACGGGGGGCGAGCAGTACTTC.

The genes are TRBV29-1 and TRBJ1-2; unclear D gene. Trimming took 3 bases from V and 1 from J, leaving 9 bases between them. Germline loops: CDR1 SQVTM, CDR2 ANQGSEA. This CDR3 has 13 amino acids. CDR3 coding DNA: TGCAGCGTTGATTCACAGAATAACTATGGCTACACCTTC. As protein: CSVDSQNNYGYTF.

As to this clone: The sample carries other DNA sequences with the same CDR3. The CDR3 spells CASSLETQSSGNTIYF. DNA for the CDR3: TGCGCCAGCAGCTTGGAAACCCAGTCCTCTGGAAACACCATATATTTT. The chain links TRBV5-1 to TRBJ1-3, with D unresolved. This CDR3 has 16 residues. V lost 0 bases, J lost 0 bases, and 10 bases lay in between. CDR1 SGHRS and CDR2 YFSETQ come from the germline V gene.

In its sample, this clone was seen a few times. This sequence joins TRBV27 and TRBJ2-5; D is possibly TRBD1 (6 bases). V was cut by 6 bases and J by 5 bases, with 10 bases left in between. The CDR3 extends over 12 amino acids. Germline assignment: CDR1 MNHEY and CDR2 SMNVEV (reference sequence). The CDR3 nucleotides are TGTGCCAGCAGACAGGGCCTGGAGACCCAGTACTTC. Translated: CASRQGLETQYF.

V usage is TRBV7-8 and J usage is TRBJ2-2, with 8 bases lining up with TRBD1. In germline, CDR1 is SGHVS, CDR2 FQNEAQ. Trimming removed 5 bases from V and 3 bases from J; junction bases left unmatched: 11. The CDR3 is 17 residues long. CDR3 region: CASSLTGANYYTGELFF. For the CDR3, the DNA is TGTGCCAGCAGCCTGACAGGGGCCAATTATTACACCGGGGAGCTGTTTTTT.

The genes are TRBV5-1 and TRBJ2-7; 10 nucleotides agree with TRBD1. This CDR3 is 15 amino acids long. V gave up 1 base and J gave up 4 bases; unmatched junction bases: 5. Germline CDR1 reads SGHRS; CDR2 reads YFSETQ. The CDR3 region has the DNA TGCGCCAGCAGCTTGACCCCGGGACAGGGGTACGAGCAGTACTTC. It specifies CASSLTPGQGYEQYF.

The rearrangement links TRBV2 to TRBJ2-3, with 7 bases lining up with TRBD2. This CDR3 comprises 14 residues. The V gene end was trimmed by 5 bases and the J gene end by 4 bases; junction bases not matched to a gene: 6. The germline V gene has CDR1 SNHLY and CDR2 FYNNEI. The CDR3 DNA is TGTGCCAGCAGTCCGACTACTAGCGCAGATACGCAGTATTTT. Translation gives CASSPTTSADTQYF. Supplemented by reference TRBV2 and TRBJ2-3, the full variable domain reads EPEVTQTPSHQVTQMGQEVILRCVPISNHLYFYWYRQILGQKVEFLVSFYNNEISEKSEIFDDQFSVERPDGSNFTLKIRSTKLEDSAMYFCASSPTTSADTQYFGPGTRLTVL.

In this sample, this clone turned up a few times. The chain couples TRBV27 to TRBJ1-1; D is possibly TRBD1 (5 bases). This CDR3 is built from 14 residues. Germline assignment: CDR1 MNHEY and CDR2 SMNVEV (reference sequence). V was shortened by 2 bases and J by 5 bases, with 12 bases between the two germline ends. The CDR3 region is CASSLQGRLTEAFF. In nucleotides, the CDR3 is TGTGCCAGCAGTTTACAGGGCCGGTTGACTGAAGCTTTCTTT.

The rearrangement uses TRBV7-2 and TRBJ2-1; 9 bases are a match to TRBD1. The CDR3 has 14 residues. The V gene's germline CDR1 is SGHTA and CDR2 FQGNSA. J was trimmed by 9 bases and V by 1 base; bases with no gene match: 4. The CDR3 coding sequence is TGTGCCAGCAGCTTAGATGGGACAGGGCGTGAGCAGTTCTTC. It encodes CASSLDGTGREQFF.

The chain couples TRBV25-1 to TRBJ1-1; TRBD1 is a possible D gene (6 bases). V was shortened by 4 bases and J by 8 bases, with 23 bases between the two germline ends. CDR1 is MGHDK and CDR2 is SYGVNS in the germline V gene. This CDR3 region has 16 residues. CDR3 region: CASSGNLGTLRSEAFF. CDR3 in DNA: TGTGCCAGCAGTGGCAACCTCGGGACACTACGTTCAGAAGCTTTCTTT.

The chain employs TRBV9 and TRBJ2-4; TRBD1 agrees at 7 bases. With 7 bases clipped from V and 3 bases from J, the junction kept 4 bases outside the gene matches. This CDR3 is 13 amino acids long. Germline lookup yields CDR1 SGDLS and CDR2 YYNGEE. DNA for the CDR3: TGTGCCAGCTCCGGGACAGTCAAAAACATTCAGTACTTC. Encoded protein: CASSGTVKNIQYF. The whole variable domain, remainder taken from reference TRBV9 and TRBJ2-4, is DSGVTQTPKHLITATGQRVTLRCSPRSGDLSVYWYQQSLDQGLQFLIQYYNGEERAKGNILERFSAQQFPDLHSELNLSSLELGDSALYFCASSGTVKNIQYFGAGTRLSVL.

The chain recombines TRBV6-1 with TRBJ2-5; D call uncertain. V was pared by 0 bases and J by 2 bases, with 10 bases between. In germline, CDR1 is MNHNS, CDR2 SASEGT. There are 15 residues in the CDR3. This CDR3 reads CASSEARTDQETQYF. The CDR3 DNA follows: TGTGCCAGCAGTGAAGCCCGGACGGATCAAGAGACCCAGTACTTC.

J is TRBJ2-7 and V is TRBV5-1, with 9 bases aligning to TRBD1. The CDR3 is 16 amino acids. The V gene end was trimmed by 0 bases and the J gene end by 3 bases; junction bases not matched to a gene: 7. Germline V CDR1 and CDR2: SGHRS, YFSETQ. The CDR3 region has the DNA TGCGCCAGCAGCTTGGGCCCCGGGACAGGGAACTACGAGCAGTACTTC. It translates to CASSLGPGTGNYEQYF.

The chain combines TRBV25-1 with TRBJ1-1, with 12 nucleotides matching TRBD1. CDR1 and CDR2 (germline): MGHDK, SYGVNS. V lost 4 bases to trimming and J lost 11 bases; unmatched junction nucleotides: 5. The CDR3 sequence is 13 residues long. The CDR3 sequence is CASSVPGQGAAFF. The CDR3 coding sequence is TGTGCCAGCAGTGTACCGGGACAGGGGGCCGCTTTCTTT.